Sequencing of this T cell receptor (beta chain) was carried out in a study of patients and donors after allogeneic stem cell transplantation. TCRdb reprocessed the RT-PCR reads via MiXCR and lists one record per CDR3 protein. In the table there are 390,000 or so distinct CDR3 sequences, roughly 16% of which are singletons. What was sequenced was blood, either unsorted or a sorted T cell fraction (not recorded which). The receptor was derived from a human donor who was either an allogeneic HSCT recipient or a stem cell or donor lymphocyte infusion donor (not recorded which). It is not recorded whose cells these are; they may come from a transplant donor.

In DNA form, the CDR3 reads TGCGCCAGCAGCCAACCCCACGGAGATGGCTACACCTTC. Translated, it gives CASSQPHGDGYTF. The chain recombines TRBV4-1 with TRBJ1-2; unclear D gene. The CDR3 runs 13 residues. The V end was cut by 2 bases, the J end by 6 bases, with 10 bases between. Germline V gene lookup returns CDR1 MGHRA and CDR2 YSYEKL.